This T cell receptor (beta chain) was recovered during a study of control samples from healthy donors and cancer patients. Trimming at V came to 5 bases and at J to 0 bases, leaving 11 bases not matched to a gene. Germline assignment: CDR1 LNHNV and CDR2 YYDKDF (reference sequence). CDR3 size: 19 residues. Measured with immunoSEQ multiplex PCR; TCRdb has only the in-frame clones, and not every one. The table records over 100,000 clones, around nine tenths of them present only once. The specimen sequenced was blood. The chain links TRBV15 to TRBJ1-6; 9 nucleotides line up with TRBD1. The TCR comes from a man in his forties or fifties in good health. CDR3 residues: CATSGLRDRASSYNSPLHF. The DNA of the CDR3 is TGTGCCACCAGCGGCCTCCGGGACAGGGCGAGCTCCTATAATTCACCCCTCCACTTT. Together with reference TRBV15 and TRBJ1-6, the CDR3 gives the full variable domain: DAMVIQNPRYQVTQFGKPVTLSCSQTLNHNVMYWYQQKSSQAPKLLFHYYDKDFNNEADTPDNFQSRRPNTSFCFLDIRSPGLGDTAMYLCATSGLRDRASSYNSPLHFGNGTRLTVT.